The clone carrying this T cell receptor beta chain occurred many times. Authors' analysis steps: Reference gene primer amplification gave estimated nucleated cell counts. Some clones are missing from TCRdb's copy, which holds only in-frame ones; the method was immunoSEQ multiplex PCR. V and J calls and clone size are copied from that table; D and trimming were computed from the DNA. The repertoire holds under 300,000 clones, with roughly four fifths as singletons. This record comes from a study of blood T cell repertoires in COVID-19. Overall study: Acute and convalescent COVID-19 samples came from the United States, Italy and Spain. T cells, B-cell-depleted T cells, or PBMCs supplied cDNA or gDNA.

The CDR3 is made up of 16 amino acids. The V and J ends lost 4 bases and 4 bases respectively, with 17 bases between them. CDR1 is LGHDT, CDR2 YNNKEL, per germline (reference sequence). The chain links TRBV3-1 (or the pseudogene TRBV3-2) to TRBJ2-1; D is possibly TRBD2 (6 bases). The sequencing sample was made of peripheral blood. This sequence originates from a woman under 30 with acute or convalescent COVID-19. CDR3 sequence: CASSLEGANPYNEQFF. The CDR3 DNA is TGTGCCAGCAGCCTGGAGGGCGCGAACCCATACAATGAGCAGTTCTTC.